These 26 T cell receptor beta chains were all obtained from the same sample, sequenced in a study of blood T cells in healthy people across ages (dated by TCRdb to 2015 to 2017). Library preparation was by 5' RACE. Sequenced using an Illumina HiSeq 2500. A second about 7 to 11 cycle PCR used a sample-barcoded 5' primer and a J-beta primer mix. TCRdb reprocessed the public reads (quality trimming at Q25 with fastp, clone calling with MiXCR) and kept in-frame beta chains. Records with the same CDR3 protein are collapsed into one entry carrying the most frequent genes and DNA. The sample data list about 730,000 distinct CDR3 sequences, and roughly 47% of these were observed just once. 20% of the sample comes from the top ten. The specimen sequenced was blood. The receptor source for this set is a woman aged 55-70 years in good health.

The chain is built from TRBV6-2 or TRBV6-3 and TRBJ2-1; 7 nucleotides match TRBD2. V lost 8 bases to trimming and J lost 10 bases; unmatched junction nucleotides: 14. The CDR3 covers 14 residues. Germline V gene lookup returns CDR1 MNHEY and CDR2 SVGEGT. CDR3: CASQRGRTPYEQFF. The CDR3 coding sequence is TGTGCCAGCCAACGCGGGAGAACCCCCTACGAGCAGTTCTTC.

The chain combines TRBV28 with TRBJ2-4; unclear D gene. The J call may not be correct, given that the DNA end is closer to TRBJ2-7. Germline V gene sequence: CDR1 MDHEN, CDR2 SYDVKM. CDR3 size: 14 residues. This CDR3 reads CASSPPLVSYEQYF. Here the CDR3 DNA reads TGTGCCAGCAGTCCCCCCCTGGTATCCTACGAGCAGTACTTC.

This chain uses TRBV10-3 with TRBJ1-2; TRBD1 might be the D (6 bases). V was clipped by 0 bases and J by 4 bases, with 12 bases between them. The CDR3 spans 15 residues. Germline V CDR1 and CDR2: ENHRY, SYGVKD. The CDR3 spells CAISESGQGIYGYTF. Here the CDR3 DNA reads TGTGCCATCAGTGAGTCGGGTCAGGGGATCTATGGCTACACCTTC.

This clonotype was detected only a few times. V and J are TRBV18 and TRBJ2-7, with D possibly matching TRBD1 (6 bases). This CDR3 is 17 amino acids long. V was cut by 4 bases and J by 5 bases, with 24 bases left in between. Per germline, CDR1 KGHSH and CDR2 LQKENI. This CDR3 is CASSRNPTGNAGNEQYF. In DNA form, the CDR3 reads TGTGCCAGCTCACGAAATCCGACAGGTAACGCTGGCAACGAGCAGTACTTC.

Only one count was recorded for this clonotype. This chain links TRBV14 with TRBJ1-1, with 8 positions matching TRBD1. Germline V lookup: CDR1 SGHDN, CDR2 FVKESK. After removal of 3 bases from V and 1 base from J, the junction contained 4 bases not matched to a gene. The CDR3 sequence is 15 residues long. The CDR3 spells CASSQTRGRNTEAFF. The DNA for the CDR3 is TGTGCCAGCAGCCAGACCAGGGGGCGGAACACTGAAGCTTTCTTT.

The chain carries TRBV20-1 and TRBJ2-7; D is unclear. The ends were cut back, 0 bases at V and 1 base at J, with 7 bases in the middle. Germline lookup yields CDR1 DFQATT and CDR2 SNEGSKA (reference sequence). The CDR3 has 13 amino acids. The CDR3 is CSARDQRSYEQYF. The CDR3 DNA reads TGCAGTGCTAGAGATCAACGATCCTACGAGCAGTACTTC.

This clonotype was observed a handful of times. The V and J genes are TRBV30 and TRBJ2-3; unclear D gene. This CDR3 region has 13 residues. Trimming took off 4 bases at V and 1 base at J, with 9 bases between the two ends. Germline V lookup: CDR1 GTSNPN, CDR2 SVGIG (reference sequence). The CDR3 sequence: CAWTLSGTDTQYF. The CDR3 DNA is TGTGCCTGGACACTCTCCGGCACAGATACGCAGTATTTT. Full variable domain (outside the CDR3, taken from reference TRBV30 and TRBJ2-3): SQTIHQWPATLVQPVGSPLSLECTVEGTSNPNLYWYRQAAGRGLQLLFYSVGIGQISSEVPQNLSASRPQDRQFILSSKKLLLSDSGFYLCAWTLSGTDTQYFGPGTRLTVL.

This rearrangement joins TRBV29-1 to TRBJ2-1; weak D call: TRBD1 (5 bases). V dropped 7 bases and J dropped 8 bases, with 12 bases sitting between them. Germline CDR1 and CDR2: SQVTM and ANQGSEA. The CDR3 sequence is 11 residues long. CDR3 amino acids: CSAEKGYEQFF. The CDR3 DNA follows: TGCAGCGCTGAGAAGGGGTATGAGCAGTTCTTC.

The chain has TRBV4-3 and TRBJ2-5; 8 bases agree with TRBD2. The last part of the DNA fits TRBJ2-7 better; the J call may be wrong. CDR3 size: 15 residues. Germline loops: CDR1 LGHNA, CDR2 YSLEER. DNA for the CDR3: TGCGCCAGCAGCCCACTCAGCGGGAGTGGGTACGAGCAGTACTTC. It specifies CASSPLSGSGYEQYF.

This clonotype has only a few counts. This sequence joins TRBV20-1 and TRBJ2-7; no definite D call. The CDR3 has 13 residues. V lost 1 base, J lost 3 bases, and 10 bases lay in between. Germline V gene sequence: CDR1 DFQATT, CDR2 SNEGSKA (reference sequence). The CDR3 region is CSARGPASYEQYF. DNA of the CDR3: TGCAGTGCTAGAGGCCCCGCTAGCTACGAGCAGTACTTC.

This clonotype was counted many times. The chain couples TRBV7-2 to TRBJ2-5, with 11 bases lining up with TRBD2. This CDR3 spans 14 amino acids. V dropped 5 bases and J dropped 4; count of bases not matched to a gene: 3. CDR1 SGHTA and CDR2 FQGNSA come from the germline V gene. This chain's CDR3 is CASSTLAGGETQYF. The CDR3 nucleotides read TGTGCCAGCAGCACCCTAGCGGGAGGAGAGACCCAGTACTTC.

This clonotype came up many times. This sequence may be a read error, since a much larger clone differs from it by one base. The chain has TRBV10-3 and TRBJ2-1, with 12 bases matching TRBD2. The CDR3 contains 18 residues. V shed 1 base and J 5 bases; nucleotides not matched to a gene: 9. Germline lookup yields CDR1 ENHRY and CDR2 SYGVKD. This chain's CDR3 is CAISEFLAGGPPDNEQFF. The CDR3 coding sequence is TGTGCCATCAGTGAGTTTCTAGCGGGAGGGCCGCCTGACAATGAGCAGTTCTTC.

The chain has TRBV3-1 and TRBJ2-7; 8 positions match TRBD1. The junction had 16 bases not matched to a gene; V was cut back by 2 bases and J by 4 bases. This CDR3 region has 18 residues. Germline V lookup: CDR1 LGHDT, CDR2 YNNKEL (reference sequence). CDR3 sequence (DNA): TGTGCCAGCAGCCAACAGGGGGCCTCAATGGCAGTTTCTTACGAGCAGTACTTC. It codes for CASSQQGASMAVSYEQYF.

There are a few counts of this clonotype. V usage is TRBV25-1 and J usage is TRBJ2-1, with 15 bases that match TRBD2. The CDR3 covers 17 residues. Looked up from germline, CDR1 is MGHDK and CDR2 is SYGVNS. V gave up 2 bases and J gave up 8 bases; unmatched junction bases: 7. CDR3 residues: CASSEPSGTSGRYEQFF. The CDR3 nucleotides read TGTGCCAGCAGTGAACCCTCCGGGACTAGCGGGAGGTATGAGCAGTTCTTC.

This clonotype came up many times. The rearrangement uses TRBV6-2 or TRBV6-3 and TRBJ2-4; TRBD2 is a possible D gene (5 bases). The CDR3 loop spans 14 amino acids. CDR1 and CDR2 from the germline V gene are MNHEY and SVGEGT. Trimming took 6 bases from V and 0 from J, leaving 9 bases between them. The chain's CDR3 is CASRRGLAKNIQYF. CDR3 sequence (DNA): TGTGCCAGCAGAAGAGGACTAGCCAAAAACATTCAGTACTTC.

J is TRBJ2-1 and V is TRBV7-6, with 9 nucleotides matching TRBD2. Germline lookup yields CDR1 SGHVS and CDR2 FNYEAQ. Trimming removed 1 base from V and 6 bases from J; junction bases left unmatched: 13. The CDR3 length is 18 residues. CDR3 in DNA: TGTGCCAGCAGCTTAGGAGGGCTCGGGCTAGCGGGGCTCAATGAGCAGTTCTTC. Translating gives CASSLGGLGLAGLNEQFF. Looking up the rest from reference TRBV7-6 and TRBJ2-1 gives the full variable domain: GAGVSQSPRYKVTKRGQDVALRCDPISGHVSLYWYRQALGQGPEFLTYFNYEAQQDKSGLPNDRFSAERPEGSISTLTIQRTEQRDSAMYRCASSLGGLGLAGLNEQFFGPGTRLTVL.

The chain has TRBV6-2 or TRBV6-3 and TRBJ1-2; 7 bases map to TRBD1. CDR3 size: 15 residues. CDR1 MNHEY and CDR2 SVGEGT come from the germline V gene. Losses at the gene ends were 6 bases for V and 1 base for J; bases not matched to a gene: 8. This CDR3 reads CASRTGQVYNYGYTF. DNA of the CDR3: TGTGCCAGCAGGACCGGACAGGTCTATAACTATGGCTACACCTTC.

This clonotype has just one count. This sequence joins TRBV20-1 and TRBJ2-2; maybe TRBD2 (5 bases). V lost 1 base and J 2 bases, leaving 8 bases between the germline ends. CDR3 size: 14 residues. Germline V gene lookup returns CDR1 DFQATT and CDR2 SNEGSKA (reference sequence). CDR3 in amino acids: CSARGRLNTGELFF. CDR3 nucleotide sequence: TGCAGTGCTAGAGGGAGGCTTAACACCGGGGAGCTGTTTTTT.

This clonotype was seen only once. A single base separates this from a much larger clone, so it may be a read error. V is TRBV7-2 and J is TRBJ2-1; the match to TRBD2 covers 12 bases. Germline trimming cut 1 base from V and 12 bases from J; bases unmatched to any gene: 4. CDR1 is SGHTA and CDR2 is FQGNSA in the germline V gene. The CDR3 extends over 14 amino acids. The CDR3 sequence is CASSLGLAGAVQFF. The CDR3 DNA reads TGTGCCAGCAGCTTAGGACTAGCGGGAGCCGTGCAGTTCTTC.

This clonotype appeared many times. The chain has TRBV20-1 and TRBJ2-5; D is possibly TRBD2 (5 bases). The V end lost 5 bases, the J end lost 5 bases, and 15 bases lay between the germline ends. Germline CDR1 and CDR2: DFQATT and SNEGSKA (reference sequence). The CDR3 runs to 13 residues. CDR3 region: CSAGLLGRETQYF. The DNA of the CDR3 is TGCAGTGCTGGCCTACTAGGCCGTGAGACCCAGTACTTC.

The chain has TRBV5-1 and TRBJ1-6, with D tentatively TRBD1 (5 bases). The germline CDR1 and CDR2 sequences are SGHRS and YFSETQ. The CDR3 has 16 residues. V lost 1 base, J lost 7 bases, and 15 bases lay in between. The CDR3 reads CASSLSMTEQNSPLHF. For the CDR3, the DNA is TGCGCCAGCAGCTTGTCCATGACAGAGCAAAATTCACCCCTCCACTTT.

The rearrangement uses TRBV5-1 and TRBJ2-6, with a tentative D call TRBD1 (5 bases). The CDR3 has 14 residues. Germline V gene lookup returns CDR1 SGHRS and CDR2 YFSETQ. The V and J ends lost 7 bases and 4 bases respectively, with 12 bases between them. Written as DNA, the CDR3 is TGCGCCAGCCGTGGACAACCCGGGGCCAACGTCCTGACTTTC. Translated, it gives CASRGQPGANVLTF. Complete variable domain (other parts from reference TRBV5-1 and TRBJ2-6): KAGVTQTPRYLIKTRGQQVTLSCSPISGHRSVSWYQQTPGQGLQFLFEYFSETQRNKGNFPGRFSGRQFSNSRSEMNVSTLELGDSALYLCASRGQPGANVLTFGAGSRLTVL.

This clonotype was detected ten times or more. The CDR3 protein is CASRGGGFSLNEQFF. The CDR3, as DNA: TGTGCCAGCAGAGGAGGGGGCTTCTCTCTCAATGAGCAGTTCTTC. The chain combines TRBV12-3 or TRBV12-4 with TRBJ2-1; a possible D gene is TRBD1 (7 bases). The CDR3 totals 15 residues. Trimming left V 6 bases short and J 6 bases short, with 18 bases between.

The chain joins TRBV20-1 to TRBJ1-5; 8 bases map to TRBD1. Germline loops: CDR1 DFQATT, CDR2 SNEGSKA (reference sequence). CDR3 length: 14 residues. Trimming at V came to 4 bases and at J to 10 bases, leaving 12 bases not matched to a gene. The CDR3 here is CSAKPGAGGTPQHF. CDR3 coding DNA: TGCAGTGCTAAACCCGGGGCAGGGGGCACACCCCAGCATTTT.

V usage is TRBV20-1 and J usage is TRBJ2-7; D may be TRBD2 (5 bases). V was shortened by 0 bases and J by 0 bases, with 12 bases between the two germline ends. Per germline, CDR1 DFQATT and CDR2 SNEGSKA (reference sequence). The CDR3 runs 15 residues. The DNA for the CDR3 is TGCAGTGCTAGAGATTCAGGCGGGCTCTCCTACGAGCAGTACTTC. The encoded protein is CSARDSGGLSYEQYF.

The chain has TRBV14 and TRBJ2-1; 11 bases fit TRBD1. Germline V gene data show CDR1 as SGHDN and CDR2 as FVKESK. The CDR3 loop spans 16 amino acids. Unmatched junction bases numbered 10, after V lost 4 bases and J lost 8 bases. CDR3 bases: TGTGCCAGCAGCCCCCCCTGGGGACAGGGGGAGTATGAGCAGTTCTTC. Translation gives CASSPPWGQGEYEQFF.